These 15 T cell receptor beta chains share one sample of origin, sequenced in a study of blood T cell repertoires in COVID-19. TCRdb's table, derived via immunoSEQ multiplex PCR, lists solely in-frame clones and lacks some. The repertoire includes about 27,000 clones, 75% to 90% of them detected once, and 60% sits in the top ten. The sequencing sample was made of peripheral blood. These receptor sequences come from a woman of 80 years or more with acute or convalescent COVID-19.

V gene TRBV6-1 combines with J gene TRBJ1-2; D is possibly TRBD1 (6 bases). The V gene lost 4 bases and the J gene lost 4 bases, with 19 bases spanning the gap. From germline, CDR1 is MNHNS and CDR2 SASEGT. This CDR3 spans 16 amino acids. This CDR3 is CASSASSGAASYGYTF. CDR3 nucleotide sequence: TGTGCCAGCAGTGCATCCTCAGGGGCCGCTTCCTATGGCTACACCTTC.

The V and J genes are TRBV24-1 and TRBJ2-1, with D perhaps TRBD2 (5 bases). Germline lookup yields CDR1 KGHDR and CDR2 SFDVKD. Between the trimmed V and J ends, which lost 9 bases and 9 bases, there was a span of 17 bases. CDR3 length equals 13 residues. CDR3: CATPPQRFCEQFF. The CDR3 region has the DNA TGTGCCACCCCCCCCCAGCGGTTCTGTGAGCAGTTCTTC.

This rearrangement joins TRBV30 to TRBJ1-4; a possible D gene is TRBD1 (6 bases). This CDR3 contains 16 residues. With 3 bases removed from V and 3 bases from J, the gap between germline ends came to 17 bases. CDR1 and CDR2 (germline): GTSNPN, SVGIG (reference sequence). This CDR3 reads CAWSAGDQAANEKLFF. The CDR3, as DNA: TGTGCCTGGAGCGCAGGGGACCAGGCGGCTAATGAAAAACTGTTTTTT.

This chain uses TRBV5-5 with TRBJ2-7; D is perhaps TRBD1 (6 bases). Looked up from germline, CDR1 is SGHKS and CDR2 is YYEKEE (reference sequence). V lost 6 bases, J lost 0 bases, and 22 bases lay in between. The CDR3 is 17 amino acids. The CDR3 loop reads CASTPRGTGSSSYEQYF. Written as DNA, the CDR3 is TGTGCCAGCACGCCTCGGGGAACAGGGTCCAGCTCCTACGAGCAGTACTTC.

The chain combines TRBV2 with TRBJ2-1; 9 bases map to TRBD2. V trimming: 8 bases; J trimming: 4 bases; junction bases outside the gene matches: 6. From germline, CDR1 is SNHLY and CDR2 FYNNEI. This CDR3 is 14 amino acids long. The DNA of the CDR3 is TGTGCCAGCGTACCGGGACTAGCTTACAATGAGCAGTTCTTC. This sequence encodes CASVPGLAYNEQFF.

This clone was recorded only once. This chain connects TRBV7-2 to TRBJ2-7; 11 positions match TRBD1. In germline, CDR1 is SGHTA, CDR2 FQGNSA. With V trimmed by 6 bases and J by 5 bases, 9 bases remained unmatched. The CDR3 length is 15 residues. The CDR3 region is CASSSGQGAYHEQYF. The CDR3 DNA sequence: TGTGCCAGCAGTTCCGGACAGGGGGCGTACCACGAGCAGTACTTC.

The V gene is TRBV5-6, the J gene TRBJ2-5; TRBD2 matches 11 bases. The CDR3 is made up of 14 amino acids. Germline CDR1 is SGHDT and CDR2 is YYEEEE. Germline trimming cut 3 bases from V and 2 bases from J; bases unmatched to any gene: 0. The CDR3 here is CASSSSGRQETQYF. The CDR3 DNA sequence: TGTGCCAGCAGCTCTAGCGGGAGGCAAGAGACCCAGTACTTC.

V usage is TRBV7-9 and J usage is TRBJ1-5; D uncertain. Trimming took 5 bases from V and 0 from J, leaving 8 bases between them. The CDR3 is 14 residues long. The germline V gene encodes CDR1 SEHNR and CDR2 FQNEAQ (reference sequence). The CDR3 DNA is TGTGCCAGCAGCGCAGTTAATAGCAATCAGCCCCAGCATTTT. Translating gives CASSAVNSNQPQHF.

This clone was found a few times. The rearrangement joins TRBV18 to TRBJ1-1, with D hard to call. Trimming took 6 bases from V and 6 from J, leaving 20 bases between them. Germline V gene data show CDR1 as KGHSH and CDR2 as LQKENI. This CDR3 spans 15 amino acids. CDR3 sequence: CASSHGLAVGSEAFF. CDR3 in DNA: TGTGCCAGCTCTCACGGACTTGCCGTGGGCTCTGAAGCTTTCTTT.

V gene TRBV19 combines with J gene TRBJ1-2; tentative D call: TRBD1 (6 bases). V lost 7 bases, J lost 2 bases, and 11 bases lay in between. The germline V gene has CDR1 LNHDA and CDR2 SQIVND (reference sequence). This CDR3 has 13 amino acids. The CDR3 bases are TGTGCCAGTACGGTGGACAGCAACTATGGCTACACCTTC. It is translated as CASTVDSNYGYTF. Filled out from reference TRBV19 and TRBJ1-2, the complete variable domain reads DGGITQSPKYLFRKEGQNVTLSCEQNLNHDAMYWYRQDPGQGLRLIYYSQIVNDFQKGDIAEGYSVSREKKESFPLTVTSAQKNPTAFYLCASTVDSNYGYTFGSGTRLTVV.

V usage is TRBV5-6 and J usage is TRBJ1-6; 10 bases agree with TRBD1. This CDR3 comprises 16 residues. CDR1 is SGHDT and CDR2 is YYEEEE in the germline V gene. Germline trimming cut 5 bases from V and 2 bases from J; bases unmatched to any gene: 4. Here the CDR3 DNA reads TGTGCCAGCAGTTACGGACAGGGGGCCTATAATTCACCCCTCCACTTT. The encoded protein is CASSYGQGAYNSPLHF.

The CDR3 protein is CASSAGTTGRNYGYTF. The CDR3 bases are TGTGCCAGCAGCGCGGGGACAACGGGAAGGAACTATGGCTACACCTTC. This chain connects TRBV9 to TRBJ1-2; maybe TRBD1 (6 bases). Between the trimmed V and J ends, which lost 3 bases and 2 bases, there was a span of 17 bases. The CDR3 runs to 16 residues. CDR1 is SGDLS, CDR2 YYNGEE, per germline.

The rearrangement uses TRBV24-1 and TRBJ2-5, with 10 bases lining up with TRBD1. The V gene end was trimmed by 6 bases and the J gene end by 5 bases; junction bases not matched to a gene: 8. Germline V CDR1 and CDR2: KGHDR, SFDVKD. This CDR3 has 15 residues. CDR3 region: CATSPPLDRGETQYF. In DNA form, the CDR3 reads TGTGCCACCAGTCCCCCCCTGGACAGGGGGGAGACCCAGTACTTC.

The chain joins TRBV24-1 to TRBJ2-1; D is possibly TRBD1 (5 bases). This CDR3 comprises 15 residues. Trimming shortened V by 4 bases and J by 6 bases, and 15 bases separated the two germline ends. Germline V gives CDR1 KGHDR, CDR2 SFDVKD. In nucleotides, the CDR3 is TGTGCCACCAGTGACCCAGGGTCTAGGGGCAATGAGCAGTTCTTC. This gives the protein CATSDPGSRGNEQFF.

The chain joins TRBV9 to TRBJ2-3, with 7 positions matching TRBD2. The trim removed 4 bases at V and 3 bases at J, leaving 14 bases unmatched. CDR3 length: 17 residues. CDR1 SGDLS and CDR2 YYNGEE come from the germline V gene. The CDR3 nucleotides are TGTGCCAGCAGCTTCCGCGCGGGAGAAGGGCGGACAGATACGCAGTATTTT. Translated, it gives CASSFRAGEGRTDTQYF.